This entry lists 26 T cell receptor beta chains sequenced from one sample in a study of blood T cell repertoires in COVID-19. Only in-frame clones appear in the TCRdb table, and some are missing; sequencing was by immunoSEQ multiplex PCR. The repertoire holds about 88,000 clones, around nine tenths seen once, with about 2.7% in the top ten. Sequenced material: peripheral blood. These receptors came from a woman older than 75 with acute or convalescent COVID-19.

V gene TRBV11-2 combines with J gene TRBJ1-4; 7 nucleotides line up with TRBD1. The CDR3 is 15 residues long. Germline V gene lookup returns CDR1 SGHAT and CDR2 FQNNGV. V was clipped by 6 bases and J by 0 bases; unmatched bases: 4. CDR3 sequence: CASRYRGATNEKLFF. DNA for the CDR3: TGTGCCAGCAGATACAGGGGCGCAACTAATGAAAAACTGTTTTTT.

The rearrangement uses TRBV5-1 and TRBJ1-2, with D uncertain. Germline lookup yields CDR1 SGHRS and CDR2 YFSETQ. CDR3 size: 14 residues. Between the trimmed V and J ends, which lost 0 bases and 3 bases, there was a span of 9 bases. CDR3 sequence (DNA): TGCGCCAGCAGCTTGGCCAGCGGTGACTATGGCTACACCTTC. This gives the protein CASSLASGDYGYTF.

V usage is TRBV6-5 and J usage is TRBJ2-7; TRBD2 agrees at 8 bases. J was trimmed by 4 bases and V by 0 bases; bases with no gene match: 5. Looked up from germline, CDR1 is MNHEY and CDR2 is SVGAGI. The CDR3 covers 15 residues. The CDR3 bases are TGTGCCAGCAGTTACTCGTCGGGAGGGTCGTACGAGCAGTACTTC. Translating it yields CASSYSSGGSYEQYF.

The V and J genes are TRBV10-3 and TRBJ1-3; D not certain. The CDR3 is made up of 11 amino acids. Germline lookup yields CDR1 ENHRY and CDR2 SYGVKD. Trimming shortened V by 3 bases and J by 6 bases, and 3 bases separated the two germline ends. CDR3 in DNA: TGTGCCATCAGTGATAAAAACACCATATATTTT. This encodes CAISDKNTIYF.

The chain employs TRBV18 and TRBJ1-4; 10 bases fit TRBD1. CDR1 and CDR2 (germline): KGHSH, LQKENI. V gave up 4 bases and J gave up 7 bases; unmatched junction bases: 3. The CDR3 runs 14 residues. The CDR3 DNA follows: TGTGCCAGCTCACGGACAGGGGGAGGTGAAAAACTGTTTTTT. Translating it yields CASSRTGGGEKLFF.

The rearrangement joins TRBV7-2 to TRBJ2-1; TRBD2 agrees at 14 bases. V dropped 5 bases and J dropped 10; count of bases not matched to a gene: 7. The CDR3 sequence is 15 residues long. CDR1 SGHTA and CDR2 FQGNSA come from the germline V gene. CDR3 coding DNA: TGTGCCAGCAGCACCGGGACTAGCGGGAGAAACGAGCAGTTCTTC. Translating gives CASSTGTSGRNEQFF.

V is TRBV19 and J is TRBJ2-7; D remains ambiguous. Germline-derived CDR1 and CDR2 are LNHDA and SQIVND (reference sequence). V dropped 6 bases and J dropped 7 bases, with 22 bases sitting between them. CDR3 length: 15 amino acids. The CDR3 region is CASSSLPLGLGEQYF. CDR3 sequence (DNA): TGTGCCAGTAGCTCCCTTCCTCTCGGTCTCGGGGAGCAGTACTTC.

This clone has only one observation. This sequence joins TRBV13 and TRBJ2-1, with 8 nucleotides matching TRBD2. This CDR3 has 13 residues. V lost 5 bases to trimming and J lost 6 bases; unmatched junction nucleotides: 3. Per the germline V gene, CDR1 is PRHDT and CDR2 is FYEKMQ (reference sequence). The CDR3 loop is CASSGGLGNEQFF. Here the CDR3 DNA reads TGTGCCAGCAGCGGGGGACTAGGCAATGAGCAGTTCTTC.

The chain carries TRBV9 and TRBJ2-5; D may be TRBD2 (5 bases). V was trimmed by 0 bases and J by 5 bases, leaving 11 bases between them. CDR3 length equals 14 residues. CDR1 is SGDLS and CDR2 is YYNGEE in the germline V gene. The CDR3, as DNA: TGTGCCAGCAGCGTAGAATTCCCGGGGGAGACCCAGTACTTC. The encoded protein is CASSVEFPGETQYF. Full variable domain (remainder filled in from reference TRBV9 and TRBJ2-5): DSGVTQTPKHLITATGQRVTLRCSPRSGDLSVYWYQQSLDQGLQFLIQYYNGEERAKGNILERFSAQQFPDLHSELNLSSLELGDSALYFCASSVEFPGETQYFGPGTRLLVL.

The rearrangement joins TRBV23-1 to TRBJ1-6, with D unclear. TRBV23-1 is treated as an ORF (open reading frame) with a function not yet certain. Trimming pared 2 bases from V and 9 bases from J, leaving 20 bases between. The CDR3 runs 17 residues. The CDR3 DNA follows: TGCGCCAGCAGTCAAACAACCTTTGCGGAGGGTTGTTCACCCCTCCACTTT. Protein sequence: CASSQTTFAEGCSPLHF.

In nucleotides, the CDR3 is TGTGCCAGCAGCTTATTCGTCGGGGGGGGCACAGATACGCAGTATTTT. Its translation is CASSLFVGGGTDTQYF. The chain links TRBV7-6 to TRBJ2-3; 8 bases match TRBD2. V shed 2 bases, J shed 1 base, and the junction held 5 bases outside the gene matches. CDR1 and CDR2 from the germline V gene are SGHVS and FNYEAQ. This CDR3 has 16 residues. Variable domain in full (rest from reference TRBV7-6 and TRBJ2-3): GAGVSQSPRYKVTKRGQDVALRCDPISGHVSLYWYRQALGQGPEFLTYFNYEAQQDKSGLPNDRFSAERPEGSISTLTIQRTEQRDSAMYRCASSLFVGGGTDTQYFGPGTRLTVL.

V and J are TRBV7-8 and TRBJ2-7; 8 bases match TRBD1. The CDR3 sequence is 15 residues long. Germline CDR1 is SGHVS and CDR2 is FQNEAQ. V lost 1 base, J lost 2 bases, and 4 bases stayed unmatched. The CDR3 is CASSLGTGPTYEQYF. The CDR3 DNA sequence: TGTGCCAGCAGCTTAGGGACAGGGCCCACCTACGAGCAGTACTTC. Together with reference TRBV7-8 and TRBJ2-7, the CDR3 gives the full variable domain: GAGVSQSPRYKVAKRGQDVALRCDPISGHVSLFWYQQALGQGPEFLTYFQNEAQLDKSGLPSDRFFAERPEGSVSTLKIQRTQQEDSAVYLCASSLGTGPTYEQYFGPGTRLTVT.

This chain uses TRBV28 with TRBJ1-3; D is possibly TRBD1 (6 bases). Trimming removed 5 bases from V and 0 bases from J, with 14 bases in between. The CDR3 consists of 16 residues. Germline V lookup: CDR1 MDHEN, CDR2 SYDVKM. CDR3 sequence (DNA): TGTGCCAGCAGTCCAGGGACATTCGGCTCTGGAAACACCATATATTTT. This sequence encodes CASSPGTFGSGNTIYF.

V gene TRBV7-2 combines with J gene TRBJ1-1; the match to TRBD1 covers 10 bases. Germline CDR1 reads SGHTA; CDR2 reads FQGNSA. The CDR3 spans 16 residues. Losses at the gene ends were 6 bases for V and 5 bases for J; bases not matched to a gene: 12. The CDR3 region has the DNA TGTGCCAGCAGTTTATCCGGGACAGGGGTCCTGACTGAAGCTTTCTTT. Translating it yields CASSLSGTGVLTEAFF.

This chain links TRBV19 with TRBJ1-5; D is unclear. Trimming left V 1 base short and J 4 bases short, with 20 bases between. This CDR3 spans 18 amino acids. Germline V gene data show CDR1 as LNHDA and CDR2 as SQIVND (reference sequence). The CDR3 loop is CASSIVSGGSKWNQPQHF. The CDR3, as DNA: TGTGCCAGTAGTATAGTCTCCGGCGGGAGTAAGTGGAATCAGCCCCAGCATTTT.

This rearrangement joins TRBV30 to TRBJ1-1; TRBD1 matches 7 bases. Germline assignment: CDR1 GTSNPN and CDR2 SVGIG (reference sequence). The CDR3 spans 14 residues. V trimming: 4 bases; J trimming: 1 base; junction bases outside the gene matches: 6. The CDR3 sequence is CAWKRGPSNTEAFF. CDR3 bases: TGTGCCTGGAAGAGGGGGCCGTCGAACACTGAAGCTTTCTTT.

This chain links TRBV5-1 with TRBJ2-1, with D unclear. Germline V CDR1 and CDR2: SGHRS, YFSETQ. V shed 0 bases and J shed 0 bases, with 10 bases lying between them. The CDR3 is 16 residues long. The CDR3 here is CASSLEAASSYNEQFF. DNA for the CDR3: TGCGCCAGCAGCTTGGAGGCAGCTAGCTCCTACAATGAGCAGTTCTTC.

The chain recombines TRBV7-3 with TRBJ1-2; 11 bases line up with TRBD1. Germline assignment: CDR1 SGHTA and CDR2 FQGTGA. The CDR3 totals 14 residues. V shed 2 bases and J 8 bases; nucleotides not matched to a gene: 4. The CDR3 protein is CASSLGQGAGGYTF. The CDR3 DNA reads as TGTGCCAGCAGCTTAGGACAGGGGGCTGGCGGCTACACCTTC.

The chain couples TRBV19 to TRBJ1-3; no definite D call. Germline-derived CDR1 and CDR2 are LNHDA and SQIVND (reference sequence). V lost 3 bases and J lost 1, with 7 bases in between. This CDR3 has 14 amino acids. The CDR3 is CASSIRVSGNTIYF. CDR3 sequence (DNA): TGTGCCAGTAGTATTCGGGTTTCTGGAAACACCATATATTTT.

V is TRBV5-1 and J is TRBJ2-7; TRBD2 agrees at 11 bases. Per germline, CDR1 SGHRS and CDR2 YFSETQ. V was clipped by 4 bases and J by 3 bases; unmatched bases: 18. The CDR3 is 19 amino acids. The CDR3 DNA is TGCGCCAGCAGCAAGGGACTAGCGGCGCCTTCTCTACCGATCTACGAGCAGTACTTC. Translating gives CASSKGLAAPSLPIYEQYF.

The J gene is TRBJ1-6, the V gene TRBV6-5; D perhaps matches TRBD1 (5 bases). From germline, CDR1 is MNHEY and CDR2 SVGAGI. Trimming took off 8 bases at V and 7 bases at J, with 12 bases between the two ends. The CDR3 consists of 13 residues. CDR3 sequence reads: CASGASGNSPLHF. Here the CDR3 DNA reads TGTGCCAGCGGGGCTAGCGGCAATTCACCCCTCCACTTT.

The chain joins TRBV16 to TRBJ1-2, with D possibly matching TRBD1 (5 bases). The V end was cut by 2 bases, the J end by 5 bases, with 15 bases between. The CDR3 extends over 15 amino acids. Germline V gene sequence: CDR1 KGHSY, CDR2 FQNENV. The CDR3 DNA sequence: TGTGCCAGCAGCCAACCGCCTCCCGGGGGATATGGCTACACCTTC. The encoded protein is CASSQPPPGGYGYTF.

This clone was seen once. The gene calls are TRBV7-8 and TRBJ2-3; no reliable D call. The germline V gene has CDR1 SGHVS and CDR2 FQNEAQ. The CDR3 sequence is 14 residues long. Trimming left V 5 bases short and J 4 bases short, with 13 bases between. CDR3 DNA: TGTGCCAGCAGCGCCGACTCCCATCCAGATACGCAGTATTTT. Amino acids: CASSADSHPDTQYF.

This clone turned up a few times. This chain joins TRBV7-8 and TRBJ1-1, with 7 bases that match TRBD1. J lost 6 bases, V lost 1 base, and 2 bases had no gene match. The V gene's germline CDR1 is SGHVS and CDR2 FQNEAQ. This CDR3 spans 13 amino acids. Written as DNA, the CDR3 is TGTGCCAGCAGCTTAGAGGGGGCAGCTGAAGCTTTCTTT. Residues: CASSLEGAAEAFF. The entire variable domain, with the rest obtained from reference TRBV7-8 and TRBJ1-1, is as follows: GAGVSQSPRYKVAKRGQDVALRCDPISGHVSLFWYQQALGQGPEFLTYFQNEAQLDKSGLPSDRFFAERPEGSVSTLKIQRTQQEDSAVYLCASSLEGAAEAFFGQGTRLTVV.

The chain recombines TRBV6-5 with TRBJ1-3; D is ambiguous. V dropped 7 bases and J dropped 2 bases, with 12 bases sitting between them. The CDR3 is made up of 14 amino acids. Germline CDR1 reads MNHEY; CDR2 reads SVGAGI. The CDR3 coding sequence is TGTGCCAGCACCCTGTTAAGCCCTGGAAACACCATATATTTT. The encoded protein is CASTLLSPGNTIYF.

The rearrangement joins TRBV7-9 to TRBJ1-1; 8 bases are shared with TRBD1. CDR1 SEHNR and CDR2 FQNEAQ come from the germline V gene (reference sequence). With 5 bases clipped from V and 1 base from J, the junction kept 6 bases outside the gene matches. The CDR3 is made up of 15 amino acids. Written as DNA, the CDR3 is TGTGCCAGCAGCGACAGGGGCGCGGGGAACACTGAAGCTTTCTTT. Translating gives CASSDRGAGNTEAFF.